The present T cell receptor beta chain was sequenced within a study of lymphopenia after photon versus proton radiotherapy. Study-level findings and limits: Larger post-nadir TCR diversity loss correlated inversely with survival in deceased patients. Proton therapy kept repertoires fairly stable, unlike photons, which gained effector/memory cells. Only patients who died were analyzed for survival; proton advantage is unproven. Oligoclonal CD8+ Temra expansion after nadir drove photon patients' diversity drop.

On this clone itself: What it binds is unknown.

The data were produced by immunoSEQ multiplex PCR, yet TCRdb's version contains in-frame clones alone and is incomplete. Of 55,000 to 70,000 clones listed, under 95% are singletons. The receptor was isolated from a woman aged 40 to 50 with cholangiocarcinoma. This specimen consisted of peripheral blood, obtained from a patient treated with photon-based radiotherapy.

CDR3 in amino acids: CASSWFSGLAKNIQYF. For the CDR3, the DNA is TGTGCCAGCAGCTGGTTTAGCGGACTAGCCAAAAACATTCAGTACTTC. The rearrangement links TRBV5-4 to TRBJ2-4; D possibly corresponds to TRBD2 (6 bases). The CDR3 has 16 amino acids. The V and J ends lost 3 bases and 0 bases respectively, with 13 bases between them. From germline, CDR1 is SGHNT and CDR2 YYREEE (reference sequence).